The 32 T cell receptor beta chains below come from one sample, sequenced in a study of blood T cell repertoires in COVID-19 (dated by TCRdb to about 2020). The library was built by means of the immunoSEQ multiplex PCR assay. TCRdb holds this immuneACCESS table with in-frame rearrangements only. Some clones are missing; in checked studies, unresolved V genes explain under half, and the rest has no known cause. This sample lists some 200,000 clones; around 94% were detected once. The biggest ten clones account for about 0.76% of the sample. Specimen: peripheral blood. These receptors were obtained from a man aged 25-45 years with COVID-19, enrolled during active disease.

A single count supports this clone. The rearrangement uses TRBV27 and TRBJ1-2; D may be TRBD1 (6 bases). Deletions cut 7 bases from V and 7 bases from J, with 16 bases between. CDR3 length equals 13 residues. The germline gives CDR1 MNHEY, CDR2 SMNVEV (reference sequence). Here the CDR3 DNA reads TGTGCCAGCACTTCTGTGGGGGCTGGTGGCTACACCTTC. Its translation is CASTSVGAGGYTF.

This clone appeared once. The chain uses TRBV9 and TRBJ1-1, with a possible D match to TRBD1 (6 bases). Per the germline V gene, CDR1 is SGDLS and CDR2 is YYNGEE. This CDR3 has 15 amino acids. The ends were cut back, 4 bases at V and 3 bases at J, with 16 bases in the middle. DNA of the CDR3: TGTGCCAGCAGCCCTTGGACAGATGCGGACACTGAAGCTTTCTTT. This sequence encodes CASSPWTDADTEAFF.

This clone was seen a handful of times. The CDR3 sequence is CASSLSAGETSYEQYF. CDR3 DNA sequence: TGTGCCAGCAGTTTATCGGCGGGGGAGACCTCCTACGAGCAGTACTTC. The chain employs TRBV27 and TRBJ2-7; 7 bases are a match to TRBD2. CDR1 MNHEY and CDR2 SMNVEV come from the germline V gene (reference sequence). V trimming: 0 bases; J trimming: 0 bases; junction bases outside the gene matches: 5. The CDR3 runs 16 residues.

As regards this clone: This specimen includes other DNA sequences encoding the same CDR3. This chain connects TRBV27 to TRBJ2-7; no definite D call. Deletions cut 7 bases from V and 4 bases from J, with 8 bases between. Germline V gives CDR1 MNHEY, CDR2 SMNVEV (reference sequence). The CDR3 is 11 amino acids. CDR3 in DNA: TGTGCCAGCAATACCGGGTACGAGCAGTACTTC. It encodes CASNTGYEQYF.

The rearrangement links TRBV5-6 to TRBJ1-4; TRBD1 matches at 7 bases. CDR1 is SGHDT and CDR2 is YYEEEE in the germline V gene. This CDR3 region has 15 residues. V lost 0 bases, J lost 6 bases, and 5 bases stayed unmatched. The DNA of the CDR3 is TGTGCCAGCAGCTTGGAGGGGGCTGGACATGAAAAACTGTTTTTT. Its translation is CASSLEGAGHEKLFF.

This rearrangement joins TRBV6-5 to TRBJ1-3; perhaps TRBD1 as D (5 bases). In germline, CDR1 is MNHEY, CDR2 SVGAGI. V lost 6 bases and J 0 bases, leaving 12 bases between the germline ends. The CDR3 is made up of 15 amino acids. The CDR3 is CASRLAGGSGNTIYF. The CDR3 DNA is TGTGCCAGCAGGCTGGCGGGGGGCTCTGGAAACACCATATATTTT.

This clone was seen only once. The chain employs TRBV4-2 and TRBJ2-1; a possible D gene is TRBD2 (6 bases). With 4 bases removed from V and 10 bases from J, the gap between germline ends came to 23 bases. The CDR3 sequence is 16 residues long. Germline CDR1 reads LGHNA; CDR2 reads YNFKEQ. For the CDR3, the DNA is TGTGCCAGCAGCCGGGGGGTTGGCAGGGCGTTTGAAGAGCAGTTCTTC. Amino acids: CASSRGVGRAFEEQFF.

This clone came up once. The chain couples TRBV27 to TRBJ2-2, with TRBD2 identical over 11 bases. Per germline, CDR1 MNHEY and CDR2 SMNVEV (reference sequence). This CDR3 has 15 residues. The V gene end was trimmed by 8 bases and the J gene end by 7 bases; junction bases not matched to a gene: 9. For the CDR3, the DNA is TGTGCCAGCCCTGCGGTAGCGGGGGGGAGCGGGGAGCTGTTTTTT. Translated: CASPAVAGGSGELFF.

The V and J genes are TRBV6-5 and TRBJ1-2; a possible D gene is TRBD1 (5 bases). The V and J ends lost 2 bases and 3 bases respectively, with 7 bases between them. Germline CDR1 and CDR2: MNHEY and SVGAGI. CDR3 size: 13 residues. The chain's CDR3 is CASSYGTDYGYTF. CDR3 nucleotides: TGTGCCAGCAGTTACGGGACTGACTATGGCTACACCTTC.

The chain is built from TRBV11-3 and TRBJ1-1; no firm D call. The CDR3 extends over 13 amino acids. Germline loops: CDR1 SGHNT, CDR2 YENEEA. Trimming removed 1 base from V and 4 bases from J, with 7 bases in between. The CDR3 loop reads CASSLAVSTEAFF. CDR3 DNA: TGTGCCAGCAGCTTAGCGGTTTCCACTGAAGCTTTCTTT.

This clone has a single count. The chain carries TRBV19 and TRBJ1-5; the D gene is possibly TRBD1 (6 bases). Trimming removed 0 bases from V and 3 bases from J, with 15 bases in between. The germline CDR1 and CDR2 sequences are LNHDA and SQIVND (reference sequence). This CDR3 is 17 amino acids long. The CDR3 here is CASSIDWGGQANQPQHF. Written as DNA, the CDR3 is TGTGCCAGTAGTATAGATTGGGGGGGGCAGGCCAATCAGCCCCAGCATTTT. Using reference TRBV19 and TRBJ1-5 for the parts outside the CDR3, the full variable domain is DGGITQSPKYLFRKEGQNVTLSCEQNLNHDAMYWYRQDPGQGLRLIYYSQIVNDFQKGDIAEGYSVSREKKESFPLTVTSAQKNPTAFYLCASSIDWGGQANQPQHFGDGTRLSIL.

The J gene is TRBJ2-3, the V gene TRBV5-4; weak D call: TRBD2 (5 bases). CDR1 and CDR2 from the germline V gene are SGHNT and YYREEE (reference sequence). The CDR3 covers 15 residues. Between the trimmed V and J ends, which lost 0 bases and 0 bases, there was a span of 8 bases. The CDR3, as DNA: TGTGCCAGCAGCTTGGGCGTAGCGAGCACAGATACGCAGTATTTT. Its protein is CASSLGVASTDTQYF. The full variable domain, its missing parts supplied by reference TRBV5-4 and TRBJ2-3, is ETGVTQSPTHLIKTRGQQVTLRCSSQSGHNTVSWYQQALGQGPQFIFQYYREEENGRGNFPPRFSGLQFPNYSSELNVNALELDDSALYLCASSLGVASTDTQYFGPGTRLTVL.

This clone is a singleton in its sample. V gene TRBV7-9 combines with J gene TRBJ1-4, with a weak D call TRBD1 (6 bases). This CDR3 contains 17 residues. V shed 4 bases and J shed 2 bases, with 17 bases lying between them. The germline V gene has CDR1 SEHNR and CDR2 FQNEAQ (reference sequence). The CDR3 spells CASSSPTGLMTNEKLFF. The CDR3 DNA follows: TGTGCCAGCAGCTCACCGACAGGATTAATGACTAATGAAAAACTGTTTTTT.

The chain is built from TRBV5-1 and TRBJ2-3; D possibly corresponds to TRBD2 (7 bases). V shed 0 bases and J shed 6 bases, with 17 bases lying between them. The CDR3 has 16 amino acids. Germline CDR1 and CDR2: SGHRS and YFSETQ. For the CDR3, the DNA is TGCGCCAGCAGCTTGGGGGCGGGGGCCTCTAGGGATACGCAGTATTTT. Translation: CASSLGAGASRDTQYF.

The rearrangement links TRBV28 to TRBJ2-7; 8 bases are shared with TRBD1. Germline assignment: CDR1 MDHEN and CDR2 SYDVKM. V shed 5 bases, J shed 2 bases, and the junction held 5 bases outside the gene matches. The CDR3 consists of 14 residues. The CDR3 spells CASSAGQGPYEQYF. For the CDR3, the DNA is TGTGCCAGCAGTGCCGGACAGGGCCCCTACGAGCAGTACTTC.

This chain links TRBV6-5 with TRBJ1-2; TRBD1 is a possible D gene (5 bases). From germline, CDR1 is MNHEY and CDR2 SVGAGI. The V end was cut by 4 bases, the J end by 5 bases, with 14 bases between. The CDR3 length is 14 residues. The CDR3 is CASSFPGGVYGYTF. The CDR3, as DNA: TGTGCCAGCAGTTTCCCCGGGGGGGTGTATGGCTACACCTTC.

The CDR3 loop reads CASSQDPTGAEQYF. The CDR3 coding sequence is TGCGCCAGCAGCCAAGATCCGACAGGTGCCGAGCAGTACTTC. V and J are TRBV4-1 and TRBJ2-7, with TRBD1 as a possible D gene (6 bases). Per the germline V gene, CDR1 is MGHRA and CDR2 is YSYEKL. V was clipped by 0 bases and J by 6 bases, with 12 bases between them. The CDR3 loop spans 14 amino acids.

This clone is a singleton in its sample. V usage is TRBV11-2 and J usage is TRBJ2-2; TRBD1 matches 7 bases. V lost 0 bases, J lost 3 bases, and 7 bases stayed unmatched. The V gene's germline CDR1 is SGHAT and CDR2 FQNNGV. The CDR3 has 17 amino acids. The CDR3 sequence is CASSLDRPGGDTGELFF. Written as DNA, the CDR3 is TGTGCCAGCAGCTTAGATCGACCAGGGGGTGACACCGGGGAGCTGTTTTTT.

V and J are TRBV5-1 and TRBJ2-5, with a tentative D call TRBD1 (8 bases). CDR3 size: 15 residues. Trimming took 4 bases from V and 4 from J, leaving 17 bases between them. Germline V gene lookup returns CDR1 SGHRS and CDR2 YFSETQ. In DNA, the CDR3 is TGCGCCAGCAGCCCTGGGGGGGACAGGCGAGAGACCCAGTACTTC. It is translated as CASSPGGDRRETQYF.

This clone was detected only once. The chain employs TRBV18 and TRBJ2-5, with D hard to call. V lost 3 bases, J lost 3 bases, and 14 bases lay in between. Germline values: CDR1 KGHSH, CDR2 LQKENI. This CDR3 region has 15 residues. In DNA, the CDR3 is TGTGCCAGCTCACCGCCTTCGGTTCTTAAAGAGACCCAGTACTTC. This encodes CASSPPSVLKETQYF. Full variable domain (missing parts from reference TRBV18 and TRBJ2-5): NAGVMQNPRHLVRRRGQEARLRCSPMKGHSHVYWYRQLPEEGLKFMVYLQKENIIDESGMPKERFSAEFPKEGPSILRIQQVVRGDSAAYFCASSPPSVLKETQYFGPGTRLLVL.

The chain employs TRBV9 and TRBJ2-2, with TRBD2 matching over 13 bases. Germline V gene lookup returns CDR1 SGDLS and CDR2 YYNGEE. V shed 1 base and J 3 bases; nucleotides not matched to a gene: 6. There are 18 residues in the CDR3. The CDR3 region is CASSVIGTSGDHTGELFF. CDR3 DNA sequence: TGTGCCAGCAGCGTAATCGGGACTAGCGGGGATCACACCGGGGAGCTGTTTTTT. Combining the CDR3 with reference TRBV9 and TRBJ2-2 gives the whole variable domain DSGVTQTPKHLITATGQRVTLRCSPRSGDLSVYWYQQSLDQGLQFLIQYYNGEERAKGNILERFSAQQFPDLHSELNLSSLELGDSALYFCASSVIGTSGDHTGELFFGEGSRLTVL.

The V gene is TRBV19, the J gene TRBJ1-1; a weak D match, TRBD1 (5 bases). The CDR3 is 13 residues long. Germline lookup yields CDR1 LNHDA and CDR2 SQIVND (reference sequence). V gave up 6 bases and J gave up 2 bases, with 10 bases separating them. The CDR3 region has the DNA TGTGCCAGTAGGACAACAGGAAACACTGAAGCTTTCTTT. It specifies CASRTTGNTEAFF.

V is TRBV27 and J is TRBJ2-1, with TRBD2 matching over 9 bases. The junction had 4 bases not matched to a gene; V was cut back by 4 bases and J by 0 bases. The CDR3 has 16 residues. The germline V gene encodes CDR1 MNHEY and CDR2 SMNVEV (reference sequence). CDR3 DNA: TGTGCCAGCAGTTCGGTAGCGGGGGTCTCCTACAATGAGCAGTTCTTC. Translation gives CASSSVAGVSYNEQFF.

This rearrangement joins TRBV10-3 to TRBJ2-7, with D tentatively TRBD2 (7 bases). This CDR3 spans 16 amino acids. Trimming took 5 bases from V and 2 from J, leaving 19 bases between them. Germline values: CDR1 ENHRY, CDR2 SYGVKD. DNA of the CDR3: TGTGCCATCAGTTCCCTAGGGGGGGGCAGACCCTACGAGCAGTACTTC. The encoded protein is CAISSLGGGRPYEQYF.

The chain links TRBV28 to TRBJ2-7, with D possibly being TRBD2 (6 bases). CDR1 is MDHEN, CDR2 SYDVKM, per germline. The V end was cut by 4 bases, the J end by 2 bases, with 15 bases between. The CDR3 length is 15 residues. The CDR3 DNA follows: TGTGCCAGCAGTTACCCTCTCGGGGAGGCCTACGAGCAGTACTTC. This codes for CASSYPLGEAYEQYF.

This clone was seen more than once but under ten times. J is TRBJ1-5 and V is TRBV28, with a weak D call TRBD1 (5 bases). The CDR3 extends over 14 amino acids. Deletions cut 3 bases from V and 7 bases from J, with 13 bases between. Germline values: CDR1 MDHEN, CDR2 SYDVKM. The CDR3 region is CASSFRGTRQPQHF. CDR3 coding DNA: TGTGCCAGCAGTTTCCGAGGGACTAGGCAGCCCCAGCATTTT.

This clone occurred once. The V gene is TRBV27, the J gene TRBJ1-6; D is possibly TRBD1 (6 bases). The length of the CDR3 is 15 residues. Germline V lookup: CDR1 MNHEY, CDR2 SMNVEV (reference sequence). V lost 4 bases and J 3 bases, leaving 10 bases between the germline ends. The CDR3 region has the DNA TGTGCCAGCAGTTCACCGGGACACTATAATTCACCCCTCCACTTT. This translates into CASSSPGHYNSPLHF.

The J gene is TRBJ1-2, the V gene TRBV4-1; D may be TRBD1 (5 bases). V shed 4 bases and J shed 2 bases, with 11 bases lying between them. Germline V gene lookup returns CDR1 MGHRA and CDR2 YSYEKL. This CDR3 spans 14 amino acids. CDR3 nucleotide sequence: TGCGCCAGCAGCCTCTGGGGGGAAAACTATGGCTACACCTTC. This translates into CASSLWGENYGYTF.

The rearrangement joins TRBV18 to TRBJ1-1; tentative D call: TRBD1 (6 bases). The CDR3 loop spans 16 amino acids. V was clipped by 3 bases and J by 5 bases, with 19 bases between them. Per the germline V gene, CDR1 is KGHSH and CDR2 is LQKENI. The CDR3 nucleotides read TGTGCCAGCTCACCGAGACCGGCCAGGGGTGAGACTGAAGCTTTCTTT. Translated, it gives CASSPRPARGETEAFF.

The chain joins TRBV7-3 to TRBJ1-1, with D possibly TRBD1 on 5 matching bases. The CDR3 is made up of 14 amino acids. CDR1 SGHTA and CDR2 FQGTGA come from the germline V gene. Trimming left V 4 bases short and J 4 bases short, with 13 bases between. Here the CDR3 DNA reads TGTGCCAGCAGCTCCCTCCCCGGGGGCACTGAAGCTTTCTTT. This translates into CASSSLPGGTEAFF.

CDR3 DNA: TGTGCCAGCACCCAGCGGGGGGGTCCGAACACCGGGGAGCTGTTTTTT. It encodes CASTQRGGPNTGELFF. J is TRBJ2-2 and V is TRBV9, with 10 bases identical to TRBD2. The CDR3 sequence is 16 residues long. V gave up 6 bases and J gave up 0 bases; unmatched junction bases: 5. From germline, CDR1 is SGDLS and CDR2 YYNGEE.

As regards this clone: Within the sample, other DNA sequences also encode this same CDR3. V gene TRBV6-5 combines with J gene TRBJ1-3; tentatively, D is TRBD1 (6 bases). Trimming left V 2 bases short and J 3 bases short, with 11 bases between. Germline loops: CDR1 MNHEY, CDR2 SVGAGI. CDR3 length equals 15 residues. The CDR3 is CASSYRGGSGNTIYF. In DNA, the CDR3 is TGTGCCAGCAGTTACAGGGGGGGAAGTGGAAACACCATATATTTT.